This TCR beta chain was retrieved from a study of blood T cell repertoires in COVID-19. Study overall: The origin of the acute and convalescent COVID-19 samples was the United States, Italy and Spain.

The length of the CDR3 is 15 residues. Trimming at V came to 5 bases and at J to 0 bases, leaving 3 bases not matched to a gene. Germline V CDR1 and CDR2: SGHTA, FQGTGA. Under the authors' procedure: It was from reference gene primer amplification that nucleated cell counts were estimated. Clones were sequenced by immunoSEQ multiplex PCR, and TCRdb holds only the in-frame ones, with some missing. V and J calls and clone size are given by that table; D and trimming were obtained from the DNA. The top ten clones hold over 6.5% of a sample with roughly 68,000 clones, 85% to 90% of them seen once. This sequence joins TRBV7-3 and TRBJ1-1; 10 positions agree with TRBD1. Input material: peripheral blood. The clonotype comes from a woman over 75 with active COVID-19. CDR3 sequence: CASSPTGGMNTEAFF. The CDR3 DNA reads TGTGCCAGCAGCCCGACAGGGGGCATGAACACTGAAGCTTTCTTT.